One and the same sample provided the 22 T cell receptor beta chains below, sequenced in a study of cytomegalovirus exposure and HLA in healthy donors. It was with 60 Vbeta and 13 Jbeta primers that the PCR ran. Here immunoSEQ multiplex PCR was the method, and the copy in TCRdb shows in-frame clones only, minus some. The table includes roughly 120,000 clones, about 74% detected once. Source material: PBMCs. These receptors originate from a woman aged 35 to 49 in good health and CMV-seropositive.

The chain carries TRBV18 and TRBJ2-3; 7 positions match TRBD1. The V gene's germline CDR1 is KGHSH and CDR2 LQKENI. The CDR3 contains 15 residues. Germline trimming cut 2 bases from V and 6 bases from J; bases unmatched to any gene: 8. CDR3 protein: CASSPIMDRRDTQYF. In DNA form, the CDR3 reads TGTGCCAGCTCACCAATTATGGACAGGCGGGATACGCAGTATTTT. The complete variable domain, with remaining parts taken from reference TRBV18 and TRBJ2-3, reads NAGVMQNPRHLVRRRGQEARLRCSPMKGHSHVYWYRQLPEEGLKFMVYLQKENIIDESGMPKERFSAEFPKEGPSILRIQQVVRGDSAAYFCASSPIMDRRDTQYFGPGTRLTVL.

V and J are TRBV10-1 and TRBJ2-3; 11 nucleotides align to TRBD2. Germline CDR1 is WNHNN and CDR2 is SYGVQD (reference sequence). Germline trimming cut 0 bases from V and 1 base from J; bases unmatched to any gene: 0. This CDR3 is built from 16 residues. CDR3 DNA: TGCGCCAGCAGTGAGTCGACTAGCGGGGGCACAGATACGCAGTATTTT. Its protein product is CASSESTSGGTDTQYF.

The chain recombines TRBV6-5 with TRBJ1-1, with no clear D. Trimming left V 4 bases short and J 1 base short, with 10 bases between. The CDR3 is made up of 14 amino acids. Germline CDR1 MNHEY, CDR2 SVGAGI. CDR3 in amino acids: CASSSRGRNTEAFF. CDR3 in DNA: TGTGCCAGCAGTTCCCGTGGGAGGAACACTGAAGCTTTCTTT.

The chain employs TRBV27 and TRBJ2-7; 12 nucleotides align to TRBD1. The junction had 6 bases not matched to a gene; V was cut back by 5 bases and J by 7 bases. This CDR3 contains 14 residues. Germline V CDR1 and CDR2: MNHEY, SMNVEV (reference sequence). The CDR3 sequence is CASSPGQGAGEQYF. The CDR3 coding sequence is TGTGCCAGCAGTCCGGGACAGGGGGCGGGAGAGCAGTACTTC.

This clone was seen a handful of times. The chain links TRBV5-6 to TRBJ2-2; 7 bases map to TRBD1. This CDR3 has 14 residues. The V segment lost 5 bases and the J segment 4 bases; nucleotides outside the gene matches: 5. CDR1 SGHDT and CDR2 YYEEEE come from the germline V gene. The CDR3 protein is CASSFPGGTGELFF. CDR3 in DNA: TGTGCCAGCAGTTTTCCAGGGGGCACCGGGGAGCTGTTTTTT.

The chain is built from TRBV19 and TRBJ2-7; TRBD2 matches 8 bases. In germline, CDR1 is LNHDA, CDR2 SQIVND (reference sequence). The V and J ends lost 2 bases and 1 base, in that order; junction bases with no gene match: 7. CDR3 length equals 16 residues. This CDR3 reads CASSITAGTRSYEQYF. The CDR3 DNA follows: TGTGCCAGTAGTATAACGGCCGGGACTAGATCCTACGAGCAGTACTTC.

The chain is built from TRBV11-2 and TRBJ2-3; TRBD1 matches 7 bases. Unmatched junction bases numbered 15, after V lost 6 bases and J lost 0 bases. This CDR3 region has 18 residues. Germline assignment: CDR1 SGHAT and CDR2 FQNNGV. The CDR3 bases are TGTGCCAGCAGTTTCAAAGCCGTGGGACAGACAAGCACAGATACGCAGTATTTT. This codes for CASSFKAVGQTSTDTQYF.

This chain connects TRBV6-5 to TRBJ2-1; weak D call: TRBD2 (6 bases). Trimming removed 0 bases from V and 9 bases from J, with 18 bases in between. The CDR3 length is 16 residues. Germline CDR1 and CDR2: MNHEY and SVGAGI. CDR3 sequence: CASSYSSRGTLVEQFF. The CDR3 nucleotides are TGTGCCAGCAGTTACTCGTCACGGGGGACGCTCGTTGAGCAGTTCTTC.

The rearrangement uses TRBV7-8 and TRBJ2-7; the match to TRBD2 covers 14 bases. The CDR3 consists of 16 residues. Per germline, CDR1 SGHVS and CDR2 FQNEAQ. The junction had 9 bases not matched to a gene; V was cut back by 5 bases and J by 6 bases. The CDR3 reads CASSPSTSGRAPEQYF. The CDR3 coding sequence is TGTGCCAGCAGCCCCTCGACTAGCGGGAGGGCCCCCGAGCAGTACTTC. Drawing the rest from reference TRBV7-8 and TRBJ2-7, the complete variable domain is GAGVSQSPRYKVAKRGQDVALRCDPISGHVSLFWYQQALGQGPEFLTYFQNEAQLDKSGLPSDRFFAERPEGSVSTLKIQRTQQEDSAVYLCASSPSTSGRAPEQYFGPGTRLTVT.

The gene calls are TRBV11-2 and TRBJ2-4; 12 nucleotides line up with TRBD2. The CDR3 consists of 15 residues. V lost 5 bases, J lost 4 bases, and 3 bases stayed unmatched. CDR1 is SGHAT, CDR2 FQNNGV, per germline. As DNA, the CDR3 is TGTGCCAGCAGCCCCGGACTAGCGGGGAAAAACATTCAGTACTTC. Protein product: CASSPGLAGKNIQYF.

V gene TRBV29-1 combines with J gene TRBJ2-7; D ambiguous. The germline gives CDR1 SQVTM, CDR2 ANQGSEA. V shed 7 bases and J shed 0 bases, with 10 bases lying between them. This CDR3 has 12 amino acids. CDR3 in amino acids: CSGETNSYEQYF. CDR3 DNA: TGCAGCGGTGAGACAAACTCCTACGAGCAGTACTTC.

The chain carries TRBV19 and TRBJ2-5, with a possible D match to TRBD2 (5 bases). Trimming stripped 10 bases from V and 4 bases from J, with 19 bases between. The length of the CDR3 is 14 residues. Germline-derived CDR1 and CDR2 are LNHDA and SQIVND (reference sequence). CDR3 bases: TGTGCCACCTCCGATCTAGCTCCCCCAGAGACCCAGTACTTC. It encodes CATSDLAPPETQYF.

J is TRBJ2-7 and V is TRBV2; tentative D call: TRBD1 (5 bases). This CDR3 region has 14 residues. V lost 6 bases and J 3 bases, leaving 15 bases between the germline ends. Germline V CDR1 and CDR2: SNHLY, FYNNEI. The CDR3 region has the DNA TGTGCCAGCAGAAGGGCAGGGAATAACTACGAGCAGTACTTC. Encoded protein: CASRRAGNNYEQYF.

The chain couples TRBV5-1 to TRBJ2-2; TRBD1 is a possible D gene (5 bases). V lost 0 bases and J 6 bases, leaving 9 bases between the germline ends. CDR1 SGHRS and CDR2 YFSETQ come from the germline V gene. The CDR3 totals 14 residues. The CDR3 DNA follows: TGCGCCAGCAGCTTGGAAAGGGGTGCCGGGGAGCTGTTTTTT. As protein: CASSLERGAGELFF.

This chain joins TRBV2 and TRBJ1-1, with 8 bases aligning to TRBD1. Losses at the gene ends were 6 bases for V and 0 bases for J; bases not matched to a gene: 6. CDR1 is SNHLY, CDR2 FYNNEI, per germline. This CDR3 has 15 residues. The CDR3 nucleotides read TGTGCCAGCAGGGCGGACAGGGCGTTGAACACTGAAGCTTTCTTT. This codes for CASRADRALNTEAFF.

The CDR3 DNA reads as TGTGCCAGCAGCTTAGAGCAACAGGGGGCGTTCGGGGAGCTGTTTTTT. It is translated as CASSLEQQGAFGELFF. The chain uses TRBV9 and TRBJ2-2; 9 nucleotides line up with TRBD1. Germline V gives CDR1 SGDLS, CDR2 YYNGEE. Unmatched junction bases numbered 11, after V lost 4 bases and J lost 7 bases. The CDR3 has 16 residues. Looking up the rest from reference TRBV9 and TRBJ2-2 gives the full variable domain: DSGVTQTPKHLITATGQRVTLRCSPRSGDLSVYWYQQSLDQGLQFLIQYYNGEERAKGNILERFSAQQFPDLHSELNLSSLELGDSALYFCASSLEQQGAFGELFFGEGSRLTVL.

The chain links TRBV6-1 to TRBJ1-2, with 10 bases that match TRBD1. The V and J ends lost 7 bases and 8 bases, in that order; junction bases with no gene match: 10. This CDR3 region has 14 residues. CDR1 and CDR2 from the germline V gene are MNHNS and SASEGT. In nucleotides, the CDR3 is TGTGCCAGCATTCCGACAGGGGGCGCAGGAGGCTACACCTTC. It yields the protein CASIPTGGAGGYTF.

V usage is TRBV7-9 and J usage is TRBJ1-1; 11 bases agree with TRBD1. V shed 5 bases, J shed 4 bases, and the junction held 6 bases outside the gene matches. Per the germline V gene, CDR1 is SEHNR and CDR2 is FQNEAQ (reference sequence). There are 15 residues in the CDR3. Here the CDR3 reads CASSPGQGATTEAFF. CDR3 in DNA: TGTGCCAGCAGCCCCGGACAGGGGGCTACCACTGAAGCTTTCTTT. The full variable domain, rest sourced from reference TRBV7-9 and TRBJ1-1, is DTGVSQNPRHKITKRGQNVTFRCDPISEHNRLYWYRQTLGQGPEFLTYFQNEAQLEKSRLLSDRFSAERPKGSFSTLEIQRTEQGDSAMYLCASSPGQGATTEAFFGQGTRLTVV.

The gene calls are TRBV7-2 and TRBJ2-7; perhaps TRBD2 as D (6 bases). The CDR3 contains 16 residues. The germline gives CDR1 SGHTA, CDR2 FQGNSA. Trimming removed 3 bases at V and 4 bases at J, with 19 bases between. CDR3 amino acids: CASSLHGLNPGYEQYF. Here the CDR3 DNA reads TGTGCCAGCAGCTTGCACGGACTAAACCCCGGTTACGAGCAGTACTTC.

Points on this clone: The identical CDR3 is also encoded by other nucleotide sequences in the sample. The CDR3 is CASSQDKGGVLRETQYF. CDR3 DNA sequence: TGTGCCAGCAGCCAAGATAAAGGCGGGGTCCTGAGGGAGACCCAGTACTTC. The gene calls are TRBV14 and TRBJ2-5; possible D gene TRBD2, 6 bases. This CDR3 is built from 17 residues. Trimming shortened V by 0 bases and J by 5 bases, and 19 bases separated the two germline ends. Germline V lookup: CDR1 SGHDN, CDR2 FVKESK. The full variable domain, its missing parts supplied by reference TRBV14 and TRBJ2-5, is EAGVTQFPSHSVIEKGQTVTLRCDPISGHDNLYWYRRVMGKEIKFLLHFVKESKQDESGMPNNRFLAERTGGTYSTLKVQPAELEDSGVYFCASSQDKGGVLRETQYFGPGTRLLVL.

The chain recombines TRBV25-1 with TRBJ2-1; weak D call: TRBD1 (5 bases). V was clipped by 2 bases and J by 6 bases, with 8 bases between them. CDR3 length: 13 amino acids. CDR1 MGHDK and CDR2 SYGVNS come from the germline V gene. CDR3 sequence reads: CASSEAGINEQFF. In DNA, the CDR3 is TGTGCCAGCAGTGAAGCAGGGATCAATGAGCAGTTCTTC.

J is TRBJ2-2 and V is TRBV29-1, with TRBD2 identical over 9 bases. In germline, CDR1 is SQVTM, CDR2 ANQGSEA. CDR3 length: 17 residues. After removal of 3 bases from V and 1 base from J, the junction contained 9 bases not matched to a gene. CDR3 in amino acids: CSVDVRGGAGNTGELFF. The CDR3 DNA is TGCAGCGTTGATGTCCGCGGGGGGGCGGGGAACACCGGGGAGCTGTTTTTT.